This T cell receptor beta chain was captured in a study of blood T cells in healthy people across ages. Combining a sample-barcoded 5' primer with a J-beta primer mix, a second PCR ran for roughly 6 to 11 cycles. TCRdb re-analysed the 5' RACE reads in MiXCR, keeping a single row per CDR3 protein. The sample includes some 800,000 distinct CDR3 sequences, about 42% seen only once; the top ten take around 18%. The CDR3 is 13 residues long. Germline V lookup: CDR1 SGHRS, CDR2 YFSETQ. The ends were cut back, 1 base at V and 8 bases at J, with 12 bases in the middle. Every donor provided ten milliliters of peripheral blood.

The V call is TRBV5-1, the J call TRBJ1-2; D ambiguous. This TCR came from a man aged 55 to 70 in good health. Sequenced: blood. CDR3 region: CASSLYGVLGYTF. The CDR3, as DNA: TGCGCCAGCAGCTTGTATGGGGTATTGGGCTACACCTTC.